This T cell receptor (beta chain) was retrieved from a study of T cells in Graves' hyperthyroidism and ophthalmopathy. For the diagnoses, clinical symptoms, serum thyroxine and TRAb, thyroid ultrasound and orbital computed tomography were used. This clonotype has a single count. V was pared by 3 bases and J by 2 bases, with 4 bases of the junction left unmatched. The CDR3 extends over 15 amino acids. Per the germline V gene, CDR1 is LGHNA and CDR2 is YSLEER. TCR beta CDR3 sequences were amplified from RNA transcripts. Researchers ran a first-round RT-PCR on the TCR CDR3 using the HTBI primer set. TCRdb itself ran the multiplex PCR reads through MiXCR, one entry per CDR3 protein. The sample consists of over 700,000 distinct CDR3 sequences, 30% to 40% of them appearing once.

The TCR sequence derives from a woman in her thirties or forties with Graves' hyperthyroidism. Sequencing input: blood. V gene TRBV4-3 combines with J gene TRBJ1-3; 7 bases agree with TRBD1. The CDR3 nucleotides are TGCGCCAGCAGCCAGGCAGGACAGGCTGGAAACACCATATATTTT. Its protein is CASSQAGQAGNTIYF.